There are a few counts of the clone carrying this TCR beta chain. Its antigen is as yet unknown. The germline V and J ends were trimmed by 7 bases and 4 bases, with 20 bases remaining between them. This CDR3 contains 15 residues. CDR1 and CDR2 (germline): SGHDN, FVKESK. The sample belongs to a study of T-cell reconstitution after alpha-beta-depleted transplantation in children. For TCRbeta, the library was prepared with unique molecular identifiers. TCRdb fed the PCR reads into MiXCR, producing one record per CDR3 protein. The sample lists about 440,000 distinct CDR3 sequences; over 40% were seen once. Study findings and constraints: Recipient T cells and thymic progenitors that survived gave rise to the high TCRbeta diversity observed at day 60 in some patients.

The chain carries TRBV14 and TRBJ2-7, with a possible D match to TRBD1 (6 bases). The source is a girl aged 2 to 9 with aplastic anemia, due to receive a stem cell transplant. Sequencing was performed on PBMCs, taken before TCRalphabeta/CD19-depleted stem cell transplant. The CDR3 sequence is CASTWGLRVVYEQYF. The CDR3 nucleotides are TGTGCCAGCACCTGGGGGCTCCGGGTGGTATACGAGCAGTACTTC.